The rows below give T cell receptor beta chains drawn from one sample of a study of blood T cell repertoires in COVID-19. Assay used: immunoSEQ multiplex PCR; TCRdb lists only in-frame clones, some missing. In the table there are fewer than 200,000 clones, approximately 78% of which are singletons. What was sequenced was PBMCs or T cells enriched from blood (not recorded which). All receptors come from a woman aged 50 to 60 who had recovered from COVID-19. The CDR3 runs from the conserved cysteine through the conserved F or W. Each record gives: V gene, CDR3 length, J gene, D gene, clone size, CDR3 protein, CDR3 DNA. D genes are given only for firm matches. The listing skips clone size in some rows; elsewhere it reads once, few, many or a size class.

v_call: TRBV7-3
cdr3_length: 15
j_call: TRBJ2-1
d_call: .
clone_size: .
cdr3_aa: CASSLSGQAYNEQFF
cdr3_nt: TGTGCCAGCAGCTTATCAGGGCAGGCCTACAATGAGCAGTTCTTC

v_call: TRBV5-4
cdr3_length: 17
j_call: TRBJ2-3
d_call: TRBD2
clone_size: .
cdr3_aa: CASSLGLAGLFDDTQYF
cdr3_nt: TGTGCCAGCAGCTTGGGACTAGCGGGATTATTTGATGATACGCAGTATTTT

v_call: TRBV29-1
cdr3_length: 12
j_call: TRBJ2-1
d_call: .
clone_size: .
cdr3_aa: CSPQRGYNEQFF
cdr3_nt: TGCAGCCCTCAGCGAGGCTACAATGAGCAGTTCTTC

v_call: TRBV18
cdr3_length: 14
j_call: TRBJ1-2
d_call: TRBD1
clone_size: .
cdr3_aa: CASSPATGWGGYTF
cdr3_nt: TGTGCCAGCTCACCGGCGACAGGGTGGGGTGGCTACACCTTC

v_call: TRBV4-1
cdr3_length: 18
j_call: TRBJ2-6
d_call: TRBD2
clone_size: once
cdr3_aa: CASSQEASGSSGANVLTF
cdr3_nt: TGCGCCAGCAGCCAAGAAGCTAGCGGGAGTTCTGGGGCCAACGTCCTGACTTTC

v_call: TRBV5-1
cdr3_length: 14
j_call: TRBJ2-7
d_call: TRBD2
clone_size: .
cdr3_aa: CASSLGTSGYEQYF
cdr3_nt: TGCGCCAGCAGCTTGGGGACTAGCGGCTACGAGCAGTACTTC

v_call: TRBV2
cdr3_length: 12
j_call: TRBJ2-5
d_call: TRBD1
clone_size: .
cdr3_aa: CASGTDQETQYF
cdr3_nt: TGTGCCAGCGGGACAGACCAAGAGACCCAGTACTTC

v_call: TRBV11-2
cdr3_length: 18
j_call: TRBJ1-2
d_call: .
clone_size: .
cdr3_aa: CASSKTDLLPPHNYGYTF
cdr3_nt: TGTGCCAGCAGCAAGACAGATCTCCTTCCCCCCCACAACTATGGCTACACCTTC

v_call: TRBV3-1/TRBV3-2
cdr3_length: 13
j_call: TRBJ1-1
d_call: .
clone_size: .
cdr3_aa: CASGAHPRAEAFF
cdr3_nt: TGTGCCAGCGGGGCCCACCCGAGAGCTGAAGCTTTCTTT

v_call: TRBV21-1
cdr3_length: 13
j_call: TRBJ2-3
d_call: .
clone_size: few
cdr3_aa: CASSKGSQVPRYF
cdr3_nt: TGTGCCAGCAGCAAGGGGTCACAGGTCCCCCGGTATTTT

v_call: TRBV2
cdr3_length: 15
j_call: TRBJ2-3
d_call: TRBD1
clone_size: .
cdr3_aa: CASSVSQGRTDTQYF
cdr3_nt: TGTGCCAGCAGTGTTTCACAGGGGCGCACAGATACGCAGTATTTT

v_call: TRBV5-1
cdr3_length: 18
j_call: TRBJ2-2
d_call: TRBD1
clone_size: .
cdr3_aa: CASSLGTGKSANTGELFF
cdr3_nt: TGCGCCAGCAGCTTGGGGACAGGGAAATCCGCGAACACCGGGGAGCTGTTTTTT

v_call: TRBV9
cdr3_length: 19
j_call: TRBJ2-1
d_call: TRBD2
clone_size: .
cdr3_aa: CASSKDPGLAGAHYNEQFF
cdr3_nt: TGTGCCAGCAGCAAAGACCCGGGACTAGCGGGAGCTCACTACAATGAGCAGTTCTTC

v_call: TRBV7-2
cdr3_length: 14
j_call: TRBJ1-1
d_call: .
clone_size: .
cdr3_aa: CASSLARGYTEAFF
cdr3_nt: TGTGCCAGCAGCTTAGCGCGGGGGTACACTGAAGCTTTCTTT

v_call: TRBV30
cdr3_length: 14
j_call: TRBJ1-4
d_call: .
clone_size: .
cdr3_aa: CAWSTTGFNEKLFF
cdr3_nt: TGTGCCTGGAGTACGACAGGATTTAATGAAAAACTGTTTTTT

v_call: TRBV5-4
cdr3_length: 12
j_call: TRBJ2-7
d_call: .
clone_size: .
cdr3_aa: CASSSDSYEQYF
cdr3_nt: TGTGCCAGCAGCTCGGACAGTTACGAGCAGTACTTC

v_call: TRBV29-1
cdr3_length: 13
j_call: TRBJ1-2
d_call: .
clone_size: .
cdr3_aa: CSANDGLTSGYTF
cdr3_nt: TGCAGCGCTAACGACGGTCTGACATCTGGCTACACCTTC

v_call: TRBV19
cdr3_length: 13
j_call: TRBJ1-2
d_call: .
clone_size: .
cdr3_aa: CASSIGQAYGYTF
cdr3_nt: TGTGCCAGTAGTATTGGACAAGCCTATGGCTACACCTTC

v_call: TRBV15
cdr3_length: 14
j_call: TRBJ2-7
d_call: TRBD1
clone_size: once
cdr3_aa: CATSRSQDRAEQYF
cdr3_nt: TGTGCCACCAGCAGATCCCAGGACAGGGCCGAGCAGTACTTC

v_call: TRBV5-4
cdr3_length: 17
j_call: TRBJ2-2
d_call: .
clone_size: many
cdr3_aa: CASSLGYGPAGTGELFF
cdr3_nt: TGTGCCAGCAGCTTGGGGTACGGTCCGGCGGGCACCGGGGAGCTGTTTTTT

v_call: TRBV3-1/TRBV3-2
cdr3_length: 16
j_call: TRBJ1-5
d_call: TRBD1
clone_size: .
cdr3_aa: CASSQAGGRSNQPQHF
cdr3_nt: TGTGCCAGCAGCCAAGCAGGGGGTAGGAGCAATCAGCCCCAGCATTTT

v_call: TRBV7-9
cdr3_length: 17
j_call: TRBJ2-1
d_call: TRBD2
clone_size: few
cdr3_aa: CASSLAPGREVPGEQFF
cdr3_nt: TGTGCCAGCAGCTTAGCTCCAGGGCGGGAGGTCCCGGGGGAGCAGTTCTTC

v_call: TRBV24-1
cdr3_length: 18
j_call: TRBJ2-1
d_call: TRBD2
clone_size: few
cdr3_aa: CATSDPGTSGGLDNEQFF
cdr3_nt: TGTGCCACCAGTGATCCCGGGACTAGCGGGGGTCTAGACAATGAGCAGTTCTTC

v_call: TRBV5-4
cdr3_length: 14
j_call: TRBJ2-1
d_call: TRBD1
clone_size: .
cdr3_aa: CASSMRDRGNEQFF
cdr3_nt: TGTGCCAGCAGCATGAGGGACAGGGGCAATGAGCAGTTCTTC

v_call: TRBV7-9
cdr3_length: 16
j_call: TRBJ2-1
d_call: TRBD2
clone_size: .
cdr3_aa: CASILAGVSAYNEQFF
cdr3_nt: TGTGCCAGCATACTAGCGGGAGTATCGGCCTACAATGAGCAGTTCTTC

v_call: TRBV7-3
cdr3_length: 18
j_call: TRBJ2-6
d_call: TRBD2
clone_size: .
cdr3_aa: CASSSGLAAISGANVLTF
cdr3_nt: TGTGCCAGCAGCTCCGGACTAGCGGCTATCTCTGGGGCCAACGTCCTGACTTTC

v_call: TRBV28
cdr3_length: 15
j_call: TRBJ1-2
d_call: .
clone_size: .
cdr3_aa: CASSYPRGQNYGYTF
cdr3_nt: TGTGCCAGCAGTTATCCGAGGGGACAAAACTATGGCTACACCTTC

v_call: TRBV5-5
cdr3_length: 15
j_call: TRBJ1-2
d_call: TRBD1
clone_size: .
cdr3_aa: CASSLGGQGSYGYTF
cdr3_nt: TGTGCCAGCAGCCTGGGGGGACAGGGGTCCTATGGCTACACCTTC

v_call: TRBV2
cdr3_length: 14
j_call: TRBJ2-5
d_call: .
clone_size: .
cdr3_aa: CASMARPFQETQYF
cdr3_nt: TGTGCCAGCATGGCCCGCCCCTTCCAAGAGACCCAGTACTTC

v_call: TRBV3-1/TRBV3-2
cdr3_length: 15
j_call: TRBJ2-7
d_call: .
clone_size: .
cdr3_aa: CASSQGLVGSYEQYF
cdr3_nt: TGTGCCAGCAGCCAAGGTCTTGTCGGGAGCTACGAGCAGTACTTC

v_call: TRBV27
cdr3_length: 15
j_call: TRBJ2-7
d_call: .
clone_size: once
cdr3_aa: CASSLMQTFAHEQYF
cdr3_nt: TGTGCCAGCAGTTTAATGCAGACATTCGCCCACGAGCAGTACTTC